The TCR beta chain described here comes from a study of blood T cells in healthy people across ages. Whole-study results and caveats: Higher diversity and more naive CD4+ cells were features of long-lived donors, compared to aged donors.

The V and J ends lost 0 bases and 6 bases respectively, with 11 bases between them. Germline lookup yields CDR1 SGHVS and CDR2 FQNEAQ. The CDR3 has 14 residues. Primers used in a second PCR of roughly 6 to 12 cycles were a sample-barcoded 5' primer and a J-beta primer mix. All cDNA molecules were each tagged by a template-switch adaptor with 12 random nucleotides. TCRdb reprocessed the 5' RACE reads via MiXCR and lists one record per CDR3 protein. Of 730,000 or so distinct CDR3 sequences listed, 35% to 45% were seen once; the top ten hold around a fifth. Turning to this clonotype: Its antigen is currently unknown.

This receptor was taken from a woman in her sixties or seventies in good health. The sequencing sample was made of blood. The rearrangement links TRBV7-8 to TRBJ1-1; D possibly corresponds to TRBD1 (5 bases). CDR3 region: CASSLAAGTSEAFF. DNA for the CDR3: TGTGCCAGCAGCTTAGCGGCAGGGACGTCTGAAGCTTTCTTT.